Listed below are T cell receptor beta chains from one sample, sequenced in a study of blood T cell repertoires in COVID-19. The repertoire was sequenced with immunoSEQ multiplex PCR; TCRdb's copy has only in-frame clones and lacks some. The sample has tens of thousands of clones, around 74% seen once. Sequenced: peripheral blood. These receptors were taken from a man aged 50 to 60 with COVID-19, enrolled during active disease. CDR3s include the opening cysteine and the closing phenylalanine or tryptophan.

TRBV4-1	TRBJ2-3	CASSQAAGLSDTQYF
TRBV10-3	TRBJ1-5	CAISEYGQGNQPQHF
TRBV2	TRBJ1-1	CASTRDRRTEAFF
TRBV11-2	TRBJ2-2	CASSLGAGELFF
TRBV3-1/TRBV3-2	TRBJ1-2	CASSPSWTGRDGYTF
TRBV14	TRBJ2-2	CASSLQPMGGTTGELFF
TRBV24-1	TRBJ2-3	CATSDSARRGVTDTQYF
TRBV5-1	TRBJ1-4	CASSSGPPARGEKLFF
TRBV6-5	TRBJ2-7	CASSYKGPGEQYF
TRBV28	TRBJ1-2	CASNTGGGFGYTF
TRBV6-5	TRBJ2-3	CASTSLADPTDTQYF
TRBV21-1	TRBJ2-6	CASSKSLGSVDSGANVLTF
TRBV14	TRBJ1-6	CASSHGTGGSSPLHF
TRBV3-1/TRBV3-2	TRBJ1-1	CASSLTRTEAFF
TRBV11-3	TRBJ2-7	CASSLEIAGGPIEQYF
TRBV7-3	TRBJ2-2	CASSSGGGELFF
TRBV5-5	TRBJ2-7	CASSLSLAGGEQYF
TRBV5-6	TRBJ1-2	CASSLGQGGNYGYTF
TRBV6-2/TRBV6-3	TRBJ2-3	CASSYATDTQYF
TRBV2	TRBJ1-1	CASGTGAGRGTEAFF
TRBV28	TRBJ2-1	CASSYRDLPGYNEQFF
TRBV5-6	TRBJ1-1	CASSFRDRHPEAFF
TRBV10-1	TRBJ2-1	CASSESGRPDNEQFF
TRBV21-1	TRBJ1-6	CASSKEIRGTYNSPLHF
TRBV4-1	TRBJ2-3	CASSQERGGPDTQYF
TRBV6-4	TRBJ2-5	CASSENNQETQYF
TRBV6-1	TRBJ1-2	CASSGLPGQGGNGYTF
TRBV9	TRBJ2-3	CASSSHKDRGTDTQYF
TRBV18	TRBJ1-4	CASSPLGGREKLFF
TRBV30	TRBJ2-1	CAWSLAGTGGYVDEQFF
TRBV5-6	TRBJ2-1	CASSLEVLAGGRNEQFF
TRBV10-3	TRBJ2-2	CAISEGGAGELFF
TRBV7-6	TRBJ2-7	CASSLEGQGFFEQYF
TRBV10-3	TRBJ2-1	CAIAKGDGSGEQFF
TRBV6-2/TRBV6-3	TRBJ1-2	CASSYATEILYGYTF
TRBV30	TRBJ1-2	CAWGHGTERLYGYTF
TRBV3-1/TRBV3-2	TRBJ1-4	CASSQAVSWGGEKLFF
TRBV7-2	TRBJ1-1	CASSLGRTGTEAFF
TRBV6-5	TRBJ1-4	CASSPPGGHRKLFF
TRBV5-4	TRBJ1-2	CASSLGHDYGYTF
TRBV19	TRBJ2-3	CASSIGRRGTDTQYF
TRBV5-1	TRBJ2-3	CASSSRDSPSTDTQYF
TRBV15	TRBJ1-1	CATSRDQSGGFF
TRBV6-1	TRBJ1-1	CASSPRGENTEAFF
TRBV5-4	TRBJ1-4	CASGSGQLNEKLFF
TRBV7-2	TRBJ2-7	CASSLGREGLKQYF
TRBV6-5	TRBJ1-2	CASSRAGNYGYTF
TRBV7-9	TRBJ1-5	CASSLAGTGIGQPQHF
TRBV2	TRBJ2-2	CASNLAGANTGELFF